The sequence of this T cell receptor (beta chain) was determined in a study of molecular identifiers for immune sequencing clone quantification. Study outcomes and limitations: Jurkat TCR RNA spiked in from one cell could reportedly be detected among some 980,000 naive cells.

This clonotype was recorded many times. The antigen remains undetermined. As CD8+CD4-CCR7+CD45RA+ cells, naive CD8 T cells were sorted. The V gene's germline CDR1 is MGHRA and CDR2 YSYEKL. This CDR3 is 16 amino acids long. The V segment lost 2 bases and the J segment 3 bases; nucleotides outside the gene matches: 5. Making the bulk TCR libraries relied on previously described methods and listed TCR primers. TCRdb re-called the PCR reads with MiXCR, one entry per CDR3 protein. The sample yields about 640,000 distinct CDR3 sequences, less than 20% seen once. The specimen sequenced was naive CD8+ T cells from blood, with Jurkat cell RNA spiked in. Subset given: FACS-sorted CD8+CD4-CCR7+CD45RA+ naive T cells. The rearrangement joins TRBV4-1 to TRBJ1-3; the match to TRBD1 covers 9 bases. This clonotype was sampled from a human donor in good health. Some libraries in this study had Jurkat cell RNA spiked in. CDR3 bases: TGCGCCAGCAGCCAAATACAGGGGGCAGATGGAAACACCATATATTTT. This encodes CASSQIQGADGNTIYF.